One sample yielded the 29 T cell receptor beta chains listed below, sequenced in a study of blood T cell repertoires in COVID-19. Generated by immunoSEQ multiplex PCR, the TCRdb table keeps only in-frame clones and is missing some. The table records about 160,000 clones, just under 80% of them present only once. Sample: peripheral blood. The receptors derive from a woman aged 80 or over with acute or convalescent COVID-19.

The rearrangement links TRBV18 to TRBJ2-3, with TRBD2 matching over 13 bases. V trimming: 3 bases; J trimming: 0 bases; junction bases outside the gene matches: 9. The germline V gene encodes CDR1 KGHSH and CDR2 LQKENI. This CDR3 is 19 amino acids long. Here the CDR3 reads CASSPPTSGRSKSTDTQYF. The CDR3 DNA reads TGTGCCAGCTCACCCCCGACTAGCGGGAGGTCAAAGAGCACAGATACGCAGTATTTT.

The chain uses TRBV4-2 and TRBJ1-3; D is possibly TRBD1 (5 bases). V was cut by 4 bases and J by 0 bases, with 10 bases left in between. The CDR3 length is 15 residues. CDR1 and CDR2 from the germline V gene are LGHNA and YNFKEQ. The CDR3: CASSLGLHSGNTIYF. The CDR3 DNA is TGTGCCAGCAGCCTGGGACTACACTCTGGAAACACCATATATTTT.

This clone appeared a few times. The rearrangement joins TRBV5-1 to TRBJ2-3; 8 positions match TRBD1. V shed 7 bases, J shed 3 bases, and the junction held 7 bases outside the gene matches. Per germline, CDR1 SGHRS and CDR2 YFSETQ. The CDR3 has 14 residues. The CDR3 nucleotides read TGCGCCAGCCGTACCCAGGGGGCAACAGATACGCAGTATTTT. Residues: CASRTQGATDTQYF.

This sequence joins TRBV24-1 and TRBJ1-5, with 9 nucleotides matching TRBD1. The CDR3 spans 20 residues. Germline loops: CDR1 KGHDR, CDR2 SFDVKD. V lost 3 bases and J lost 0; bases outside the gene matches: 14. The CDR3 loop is CATSDSFGGQGYYSNQPQHF. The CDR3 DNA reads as TGTGCCACCAGTGATAGTTTCGGGGGACAGGGCTATTATAGCAATCAGCCCCAGCATTTT.

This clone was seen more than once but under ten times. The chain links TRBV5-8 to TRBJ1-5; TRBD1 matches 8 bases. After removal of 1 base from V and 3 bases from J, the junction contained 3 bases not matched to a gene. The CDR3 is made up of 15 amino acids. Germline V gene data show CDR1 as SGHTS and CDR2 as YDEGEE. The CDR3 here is CASSLWQGANQPQHF. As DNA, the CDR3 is TGTGCCAGCAGCTTGTGGCAGGGGGCCAATCAGCCCCAGCATTTT.

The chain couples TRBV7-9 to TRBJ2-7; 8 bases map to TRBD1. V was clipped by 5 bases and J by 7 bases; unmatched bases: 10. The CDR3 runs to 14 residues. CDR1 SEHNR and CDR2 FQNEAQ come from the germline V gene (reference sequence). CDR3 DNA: TGTGCCAGCAGCCTGGGGACAGGAGCCTGGGAGCAGTACTTC. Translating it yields CASSLGTGAWEQYF.

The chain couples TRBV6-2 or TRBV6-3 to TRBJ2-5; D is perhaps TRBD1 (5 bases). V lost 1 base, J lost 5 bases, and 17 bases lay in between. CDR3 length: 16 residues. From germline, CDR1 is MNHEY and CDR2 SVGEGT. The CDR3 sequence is CASSYFTGHAGETQYF. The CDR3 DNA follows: TGTGCCAGCAGTTACTTTACAGGCCACGCCGGGGAGACCCAGTACTTC.

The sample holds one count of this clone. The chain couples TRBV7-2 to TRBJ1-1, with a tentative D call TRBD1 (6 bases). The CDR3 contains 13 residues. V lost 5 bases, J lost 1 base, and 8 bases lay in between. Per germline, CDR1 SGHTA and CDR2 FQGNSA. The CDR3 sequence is CASSPGQNTEAFF. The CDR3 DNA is TGTGCCAGCAGCCCGGGACAGAACACTGAAGCTTTCTTT.

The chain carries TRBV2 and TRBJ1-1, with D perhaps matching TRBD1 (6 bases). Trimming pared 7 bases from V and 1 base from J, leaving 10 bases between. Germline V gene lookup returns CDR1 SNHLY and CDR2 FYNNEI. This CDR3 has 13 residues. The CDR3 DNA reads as TGTGCCAGCACAGGGGTCACGAACACTGAAGCTTTCTTT. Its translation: CASTGVTNTEAFF.

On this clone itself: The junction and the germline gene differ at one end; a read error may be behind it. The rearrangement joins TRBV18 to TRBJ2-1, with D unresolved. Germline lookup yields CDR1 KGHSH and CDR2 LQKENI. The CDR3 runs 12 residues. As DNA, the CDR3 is TGTGCCAGCTCACCAGTCCCGAGACGGCGGCTCTTC. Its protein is CASSPVPRRRLF.

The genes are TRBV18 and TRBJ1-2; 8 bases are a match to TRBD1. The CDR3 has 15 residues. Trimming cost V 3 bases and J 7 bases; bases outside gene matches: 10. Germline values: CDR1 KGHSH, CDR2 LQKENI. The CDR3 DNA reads TGTGCCAGCTCACCTCCGGACAGGGCAGGCGGTGGCTACACCTTC. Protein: CASSPPDRAGGGYTF.

CDR3 DNA sequence: TGCGCCAGCAGCTTGTCTTCGGGCAATCAGCCCCAGCATTTT. Protein: CASSLSSGNQPQHF. The chain joins TRBV5-1 to TRBJ1-5; D remains unclear. CDR1 and CDR2 from the germline V gene are SGHRS and YFSETQ. V lost 1 base and J 2 bases, leaving 7 bases between the germline ends. The CDR3 is 14 amino acids.

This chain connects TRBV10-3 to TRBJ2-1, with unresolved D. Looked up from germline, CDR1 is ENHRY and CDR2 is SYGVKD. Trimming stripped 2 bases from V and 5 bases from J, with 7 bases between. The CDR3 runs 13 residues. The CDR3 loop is CAISESTDNEQFF. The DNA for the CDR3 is TGTGCCATCAGTGAGAGCACCGACAATGAGCAGTTCTTC.

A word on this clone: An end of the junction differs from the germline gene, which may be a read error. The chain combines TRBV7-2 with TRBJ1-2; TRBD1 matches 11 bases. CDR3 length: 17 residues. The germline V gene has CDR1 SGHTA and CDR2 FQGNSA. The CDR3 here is CASSLGGTGGPKYGYTF. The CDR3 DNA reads TGTGCCAGCAGCTTAGGCGGGACAGGGGGACCTAAGTATGGCTACACCTTC.

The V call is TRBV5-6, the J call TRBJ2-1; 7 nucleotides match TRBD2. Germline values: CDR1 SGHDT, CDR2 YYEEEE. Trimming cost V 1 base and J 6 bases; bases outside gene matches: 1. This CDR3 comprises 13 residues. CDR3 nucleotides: TGTGCCAGCAGCTTGATAGCGGGCAATGAGCAGTTCTTC. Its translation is CASSLIAGNEQFF.

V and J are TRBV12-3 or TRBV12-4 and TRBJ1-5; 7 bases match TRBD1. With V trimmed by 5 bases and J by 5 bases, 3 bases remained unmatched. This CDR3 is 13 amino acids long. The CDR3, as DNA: TGTGCCAGCAGTATCGACAGGGATCAGCCCCAGCATTTT. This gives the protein CASSIDRDQPQHF.

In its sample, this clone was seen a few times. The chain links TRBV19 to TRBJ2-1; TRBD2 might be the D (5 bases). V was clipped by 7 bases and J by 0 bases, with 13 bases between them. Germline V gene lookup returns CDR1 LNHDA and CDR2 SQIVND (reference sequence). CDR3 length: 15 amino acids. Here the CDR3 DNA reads TGTGCCAGTACTCCCCGGGGAAGCTCCTACAATGAGCAGTTCTTC. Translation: CASTPRGSSYNEQFF. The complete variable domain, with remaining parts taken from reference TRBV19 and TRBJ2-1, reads DGGITQSPKYLFRKEGQNVTLSCEQNLNHDAMYWYRQDPGQGLRLIYYSQIVNDFQKGDIAEGYSVSREKKESFPLTVTSAQKNPTAFYLCASTPRGSSYNEQFFGPGTRLTVL.

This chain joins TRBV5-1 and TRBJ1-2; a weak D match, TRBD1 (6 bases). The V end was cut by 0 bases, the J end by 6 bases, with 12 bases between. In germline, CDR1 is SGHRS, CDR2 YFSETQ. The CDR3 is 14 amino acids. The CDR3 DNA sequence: TGCGCCAGCAGCTTGGCTGCAGGGGCGGATGGCTACACCTTC. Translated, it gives CASSLAAGADGYTF.

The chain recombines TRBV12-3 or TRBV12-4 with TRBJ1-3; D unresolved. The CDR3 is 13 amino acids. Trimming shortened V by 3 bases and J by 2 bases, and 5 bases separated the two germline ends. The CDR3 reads CASSFGAGNTIYF. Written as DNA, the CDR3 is TGTGCCAGCAGTTTCGGTGCTGGAAACACCATATATTTT.

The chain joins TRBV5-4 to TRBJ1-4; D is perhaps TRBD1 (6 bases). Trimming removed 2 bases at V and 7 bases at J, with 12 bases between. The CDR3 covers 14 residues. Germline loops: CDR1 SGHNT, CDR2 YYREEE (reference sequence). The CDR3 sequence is CASSFDQGSEKLFF. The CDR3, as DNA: TGTGCCAGCAGCTTTGACCAGGGGAGTGAAAAACTGTTTTTT.

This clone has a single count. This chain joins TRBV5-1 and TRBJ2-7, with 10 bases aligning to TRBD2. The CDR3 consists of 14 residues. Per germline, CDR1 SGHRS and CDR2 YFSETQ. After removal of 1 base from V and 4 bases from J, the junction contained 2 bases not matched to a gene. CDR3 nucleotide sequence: TGCGCCAGCAGCTTGACTAGCGGGGATTACGAGCAGTACTTC. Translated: CASSLTSGDYEQYF.

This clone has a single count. This CDR3 is CASSPGDFNTGELFF. In DNA form, the CDR3 reads TGTGCCAGTAGCCCGGGAGACTTTAACACCGGGGAGCTGTTTTTT. The rearrangement joins TRBV19 to TRBJ2-2, with a weak D call TRBD2 (6 bases). CDR1 is LNHDA, CDR2 SQIVND, per germline (reference sequence). This CDR3 comprises 15 residues. The V and J ends lost 6 bases and 2 bases respectively, with 13 bases between them.

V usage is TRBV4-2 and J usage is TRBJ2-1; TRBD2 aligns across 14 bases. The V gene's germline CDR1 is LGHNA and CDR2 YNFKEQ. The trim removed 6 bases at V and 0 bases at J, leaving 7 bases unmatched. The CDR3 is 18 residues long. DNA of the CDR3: TGTGCCAGCAGGGGGACTAGCGGGGGCCTAAGCTCCTACAATGAGCAGTTCTTC. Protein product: CASRGTSGGLSSYNEQFF.

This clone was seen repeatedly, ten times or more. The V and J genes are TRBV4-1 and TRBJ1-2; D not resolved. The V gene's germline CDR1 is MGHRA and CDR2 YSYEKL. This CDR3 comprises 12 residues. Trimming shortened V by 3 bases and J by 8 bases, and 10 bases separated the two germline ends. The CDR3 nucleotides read TGCGCCAGCAGCCAGGGAGCGCGGGGCTACACCTTC. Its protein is CASSQGARGYTF.

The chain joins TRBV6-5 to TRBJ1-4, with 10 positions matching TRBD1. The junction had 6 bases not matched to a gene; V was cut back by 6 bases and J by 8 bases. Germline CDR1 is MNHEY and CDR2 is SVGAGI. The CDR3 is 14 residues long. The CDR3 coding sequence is TGTGCCAGCAGGGAGGGGACAGGGGTCGAAAAACTGTTTTTT. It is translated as CASREGTGVEKLFF.

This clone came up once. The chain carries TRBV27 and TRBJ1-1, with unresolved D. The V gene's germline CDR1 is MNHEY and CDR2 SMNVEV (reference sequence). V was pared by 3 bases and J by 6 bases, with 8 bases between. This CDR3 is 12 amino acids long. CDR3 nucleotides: TGTGCCAGCAGTTTTCCCCAGGCTGAAGCTTTCTTT. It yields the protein CASSFPQAEAFF.

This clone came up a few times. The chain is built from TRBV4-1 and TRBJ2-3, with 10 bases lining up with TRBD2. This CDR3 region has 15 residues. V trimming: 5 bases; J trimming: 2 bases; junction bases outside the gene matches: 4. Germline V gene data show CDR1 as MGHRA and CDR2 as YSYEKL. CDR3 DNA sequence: TGCGCCAGCAGCTCGACTAGCGGGCTCACAGATACGCAGTATTTT. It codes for CASSSTSGLTDTQYF.

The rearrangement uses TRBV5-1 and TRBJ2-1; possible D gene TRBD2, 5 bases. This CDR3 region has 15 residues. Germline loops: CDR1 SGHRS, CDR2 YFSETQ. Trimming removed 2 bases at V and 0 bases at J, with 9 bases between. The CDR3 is CASSLERSSYNEQFF. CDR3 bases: TGCGCCAGCAGCTTAGAGCGGAGCTCCTACAATGAGCAGTTCTTC.

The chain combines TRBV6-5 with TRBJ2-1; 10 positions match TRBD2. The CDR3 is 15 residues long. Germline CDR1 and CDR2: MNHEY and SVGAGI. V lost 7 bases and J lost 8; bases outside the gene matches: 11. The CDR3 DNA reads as TGTGCCAGCACTCCAGGGGCTAGCGGGAGCCATGAGCAGTTCTTC. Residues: CASTPGASGSHEQFF.